One T cell receptor (beta chain) is described in this entry. The antigen is not known. Clones were sequenced by immunoSEQ multiplex PCR, and TCRdb holds only the in-frame ones, with some missing. This table holds about 100,000 clones, approximately 88% found once. The sample is drawn from a study of graft-versus-host responses after intestinal transplantation. V shed 5 bases and J shed 5 bases, with 13 bases lying between them. This CDR3 is built from 14 residues. CDR1 is SGHTA and CDR2 is FQGNSA in the germline V gene. This sequence was found in a human donor who was the organ donor for an intestinal transplant. The sample in question was unstimulated CD4+ T cells sorted from spleen or lymph node cells, obtained before transplant. The chain is built from TRBV7-2 and TRBJ2-4; no clear D gene. In DNA form, the CDR3 reads TGTGCCAGCAGCCCCAATCGGGCAGAAAACATTCAGTACTTC. Amino acid sequence: CASSPNRAENIQYF.